The clone carrying this T cell receptor (beta chain) has a count of ten or more. Its antigen is unknown. Using immunoSEQ multiplex PCR, the repertoire was profiled, and TCRdb retains in-frame clones only, with some absent. The sample presents about 21,000 clones, none singletons. These data originate in a study of T cell clonality in common variable immunodeficiency. General study findings and limits: Fewer deletions and N-nucleotide insertions were reportedly seen in common variable immunodeficiency TCR beta sequences. Links between repertoire features and CVID complications were heterogeneity-limited. CVID subjects shared fewer TCRbeta clones than healthy controls did.

Sequenced: peripheral blood mononuclear cells. This TCR was sampled from a human donor with common variable immunodeficiency.

The CDR3 reads CASSFGTKGYTF. The part of the CDR3 DNA that was read is TGCGCCAGCAGCTTTGGGACTAAAGGC. The chain joins TRBV5-1 to TRBJ1-2; perhaps TRBD1 as D (5 bases). With the read ending 3 residues before the CDR3 end, the germline J gene is used to fill in that end. The germline V gene has CDR1 SGHRS and CDR2 YFSETQ. CDR3 size: 12 residues.